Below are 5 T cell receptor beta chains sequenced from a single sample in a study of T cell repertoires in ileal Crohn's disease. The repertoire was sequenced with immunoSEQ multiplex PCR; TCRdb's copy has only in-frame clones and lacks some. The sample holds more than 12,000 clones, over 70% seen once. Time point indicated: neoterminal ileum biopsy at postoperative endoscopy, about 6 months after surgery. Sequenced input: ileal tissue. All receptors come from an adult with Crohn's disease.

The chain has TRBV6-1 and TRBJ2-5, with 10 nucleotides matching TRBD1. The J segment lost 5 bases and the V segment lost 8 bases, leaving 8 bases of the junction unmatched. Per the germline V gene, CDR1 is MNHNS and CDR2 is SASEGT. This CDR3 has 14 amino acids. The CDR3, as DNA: TGTGCCAGCTCTCCGACAGGGGGCAGGGAGACCCAGTACTTC. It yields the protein CASSPTGGRETQYF.

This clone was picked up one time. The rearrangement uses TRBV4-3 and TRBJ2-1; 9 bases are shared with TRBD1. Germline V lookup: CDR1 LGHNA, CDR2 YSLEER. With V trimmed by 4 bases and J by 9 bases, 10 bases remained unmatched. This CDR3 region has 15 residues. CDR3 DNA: TGCGCCAGCAGCCCAGAGACAGGGGGTAACGGTGAGCAGTTCTTC. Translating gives CASSPETGGNGEQFF.

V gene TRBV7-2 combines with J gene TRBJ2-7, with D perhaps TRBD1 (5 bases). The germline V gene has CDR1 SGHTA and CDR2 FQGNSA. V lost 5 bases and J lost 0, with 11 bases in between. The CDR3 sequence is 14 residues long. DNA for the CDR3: TGTGCCAGCAGCCAGGGCCCTGGCTCCTACGAGCAGTACTTC. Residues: CASSQGPGSYEQYF.

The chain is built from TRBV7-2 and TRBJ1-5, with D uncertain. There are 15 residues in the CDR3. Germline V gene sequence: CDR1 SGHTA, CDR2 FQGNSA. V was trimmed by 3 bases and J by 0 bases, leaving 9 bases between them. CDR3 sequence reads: CASSLKGLSNQPQHF. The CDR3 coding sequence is TGTGCCAGCAGCTTGAAGGGTCTTAGCAATCAGCCCCAGCATTTT.

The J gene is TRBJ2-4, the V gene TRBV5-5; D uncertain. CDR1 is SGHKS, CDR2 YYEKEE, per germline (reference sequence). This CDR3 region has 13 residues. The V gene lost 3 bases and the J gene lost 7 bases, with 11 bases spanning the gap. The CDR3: CASSSVRVNIQYF. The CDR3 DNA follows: TGTGCCAGCAGCTCGGTAAGGGTGAACATTCAGTACTTC.